These T cell receptor beta chains were read from a single sample in a study of T cell repertoires in cytomegalovirus infection. TCRdb analysed the reads with MiXCR anew, one entry per CDR3 protein. The sample shows some 560,000 distinct CDR3 sequences, under 45% of them seen only once. Their antigens are not known. The source material was cultured PBMCs, sampled from culture after CMV antigen stimulation. All receptors come from a human donor in good health (CMV status not recorded). Some clones in this sample may be carry-over from other donors' samples. Both conserved end residues are part of each CDR3. The D gene is left open where the match is weak. Size tells how often a clone was seen (once, few, many) or the class of an expanded clone, and some rows leave it out.

clone_size	v_call	j_call	d_call	cdr3_nt	cdr3_aa
NA	TRBV7-2	TRBJ2-1	TRBD2	TGTGCCAGCAGATATAGCGGGAGCTCCTACAATGAGCAGTTCTTC	CASRYSGSSYNEQFF
NA	TRBV9	TRBJ2-7	TRBD2	TGTGCCAGCAGCGTAGGGGGCAGCGGGGCTCCCTACGAGCAGTACTTC	CASSVGGSGAPYEQYF
NA	TRBV20-1	TRBJ1-4	NA	TGCAGTGCTAGAGACCCCTCCGAGGCGACTAATGAAAAACTGTTTTTT	CSARDPSEATNEKLFF
few	TRBV2	TRBJ2-1	NA	TGTGCCAGCAGTGACCTGAGCTCCTACAATGAGCAGTTCTTC	CASSDLSSYNEQFF
NA	TRBV19	TRBJ2-7	TRBD2	TGTGCCAGTAGTACCCCGGGACTAGCGTCCTACGAGCAGTACTTC	CASSTPGLASYEQYF
NA	TRBV28	TRBJ1-1	NA	TGTGCCAGCAGTTTATGGGTCCGGGGGGGATTT	CASSLWVRGGF
few	TRBV6-2/TRBV6-3	TRBJ2-7	NA	TGTGCCAGCATGGTGATGCCCTACGAGCAGTACTTC	CASMVMPYEQYF
NA	TRBV7-2	TRBJ2-7	TRBD1	TGTGCCAGCAGCCGAACAGGGGGAGACCTCTACGAGCAGTACTTC	CASSRTGGDLYEQYF
NA	TRBV7-8	TRBJ1-5	NA	TGTGCCAGCAGCAACAGGGCACGGGGGGGACATTGGGGCAATCAGCCCCAGCATTTT	CASSNRARGGHWGNQPQHF
NA	TRBV12-3/TRBV12-4	TRBJ2-7	NA	TGTGCCAGCAGTTTAATTCGCACGGAGCAGTACTTC	CASSLIRTEQYF
once	TRBV2	TRBJ1-2	NA	TGTGCCAGCAGTACCAGGGAGGGCTACACCTTC	CASSTREGYTF
NA	TRBV12-3/TRBV12-4	TRBJ2-1	TRBD1	TGTGCCAGCAGTTTAGGCGGGACAGGAAAGTTCTTC	CASSLGGTGKFF
few	TRBV2	TRBJ1-2	NA	TGTGCCAGCATCCGATATGGCTACACCTTC	CASIRYGYTF
NA	TRBV12-3/TRBV12-4	TRBJ1-2	TRBD1	TGTGCCAGCAGTCCCGACAGGGGGGCTGGCTACACCTTC	CASSPDRGAGYTF
few	TRBV4-3	TRBJ2-3	TRBD1	TGCGCCAGCAGGACAGGGGGCGCGGAAGATACGCAGTATTTT	CASRTGGAEDTQYF
NA	TRBV27	TRBJ1-5	NA	TGTGCCAGCAGTCCCCGGGACCTTAATCAGCCCCAGCATTTT	CASSPRDLNQPQHF
NA	TRBV5-1	TRBJ2-2	NA	TGCGCCAGCAGCTACTACAGGGCTGGCGGGGAGCTGTTTTTT	CASSYYRAGGELFF
few	TRBV6-1	TRBJ2-5	NA	TGTGCCAGCAGTGAAGCTGAGGGACTAAGGGGGTACCAAGAGACCCAGTACTTC	CASSEAEGLRGYQETQYF
NA	TRBV12-3/TRBV12-4	TRBJ1-1	NA	TGTGCCAGCAGTTTACGGTCTTCAGGTAGGGTCACTGAAGCTTTCTTT	CASSLRSSGRVTEAFF
few	TRBV4-3	TRBJ2-1	TRBD2	TGCGCCAGCAGCCCAATCACTAGCGGAAGGCAGTTCTTC	CASSPITSGRQFF
NA	TRBV11-2	TRBJ2-1	NA	TGTGCCAGCAGCTCCGCTAATTGGGGCGCGTCCTACAATGAGCAGTTCTTC	CASSSANWGASYNEQFF
NA	TRBV7-2	TRBJ2-7	TRBD2	TGTGCCAGCAGCGCAGTGACTAGCGGGTTATACGAGCAGTACTTC	CASSAVTSGLYEQYF
NA	TRBV12-3/TRBV12-4	TRBJ2-3	NA	TGTGCCAGCACCCAAGTAGGGGTGGCAGATACGCAGTATTTT	CASTQVGVADTQYF
NA	TRBV2	TRBJ2-3	NA	TGTGCCAGCAGTATCCATACGCAGTATTTT	CASSIHTQYF
NA	TRBV10-3	TRBJ1-2	NA	TGTGCCAGCTTGACAGGACCTGACGCGGGTGGCTACACCTTC	CASLTGPDAGGYTF
NA	TRBV4-2	TRBJ2-1	TRBD2	TGTGCCAGCATGGGACTAGCCCGCGGCAATGAGCAGTTCTTC	CASMGLARGNEQFF
few	TRBV7-9	TRBJ1-1	NA	TGTGCCAGCACCCAGGGATCAGGGAGCTTCACTGAAGCTTTCTTT	CASTQGSGSFTEAFF
few	TRBV12-3/TRBV12-4	TRBJ2-7	TRBD1	TGTGCCAGCAGTTGGCCCCCGTCCCAGACCCACCCAGGGGGCTCACAGAGCCACGAGCAGTACTTC	CASSWPPSQTHPGGSQSHEQYF
few	TRBV28	TRBJ1-5	NA	TGTGCCAGCAGTTTGGCCGGACATTCCTGGGGCAATCAGCCCCAGCATTTT	CASSLAGHSWGNQPQHF
NA	TRBV6-2/TRBV6-3	TRBJ1-5	NA	TGTGCCAGCAAGAATGACCCAAACTTCAATCAGCCCCAGCATTTT	CASKNDPNFNQPQHF
many	TRBV7-9	TRBJ1-4	TRBD1	TGTGCCAGCAGCCAGGGGGCGACTAATGAAAAACTGTTTTTT	CASSQGATNEKLFF
many	TRBV7-2	TRBJ2-3	NA	TGTGCCAGCAGCCCGCTAATCCGGGCGCGGTCGCACGAGGATACGCAGTATTTT	CASSPLIRARSHEDTQYF
few	TRBV20-1	TRBJ2-3	TRBD2	TGCAGTGCAAGTCTAGCGGGAGTTACAGATACGCAGTATTTT	CSASLAGVTDTQYF
NA	TRBV10-3	TRBJ2-6	NA	TGTGCCACCCGGGACGGGACCGGGGCCAACGTCCTGACTTTC	CATRDGTGANVLTF
NA	TRBV12-3/TRBV12-4	TRBJ2-7	NA	TGTGCCAGCAGTCCCTTCTGGGGAGCCTCCTACGAGCAGTACTTC	CASSPFWGASYEQYF